The clone carrying this T cell receptor (beta chain) was observed a handful of times. The target antigen is unknown. The data were obtained in a study of beta chain features in type 1 diabetes. What was sequenced were expressed TCRB transcripts, since all of the isolated RNA had been reverse transcribed. The read count averaged roughly 4 million across naive, central memory and regulatory T cell samples. Sequencing used immunoSEQ multiplex PCR; TCRdb keeps in-frame clones, though not all of them. The sample contains about 370,000 clones, roughly 16% of which appear only once. The germline CDR1 and CDR2 sequences are SGDLS and YYNGEE. Trimming took 0 bases from V and 2 from J, leaving 16 bases between them. The CDR3 loop spans 17 amino acids. CD45RO/CCR7/CD25/CD127/CD95/CD27 separated CD4+ naive, central memory, regulatory and stem cell-like memory cells by sorting. General observations from the study: Sampled from patients, naive, central memory and Treg TCRB repertoires appeared more similar than those sampled from healthy donors.

This TCR derives from a woman aged 18 to 35 in good health. The sequencing input was naive CD4+ T cells from blood. The chain joins TRBV9 to TRBJ2-3, with a tentative D call TRBD1 (6 bases). CDR3 protein: CASSVAGSRGTTDTQYF. CDR3 DNA sequence: TGTGCCAGCAGCGTAGCCGGGTCCAGGGGAACCACAGATACGCAGTATTTT.